This T cell receptor beta chain was identified in a study of T cells in Graves' hyperthyroidism and ophthalmopathy. Broader study findings: Ophthalmopathy and stable hyperthyroidism were told apart by a 13 V-J model.

Trimming stripped 4 bases from V and 1 base from J, with 10 bases between. Germline assignment: CDR1 SGHNT and CDR2 YENEEA. The CDR3 covers 14 residues. This clonotype was seen many times. Its antigen is still unknown. TCR beta CDR3 regions were amplified from RNA transcripts. The HTBI primer set drove a first-round RT-PCR of the TCR CDR3. TCRdb independently ran MiXCR on the multiplex PCR reads; one entry per CDR3 protein. The sample lists 450,000 to 600,000 distinct CDR3 sequences; approximately 14% were seen once. The rearrangement links TRBV11-3 to TRBJ1-1, with D maybe TRBD1 (6 bases). The sample was blood. This TCR was recovered from a woman between 40 and 50 years old with Graves' hyperthyroidism. Here the CDR3 reads CASSSWTANTEAFF. The CDR3 region has the DNA TGTGCCAGCAGCTCCTGGACAGCGAACACTGAAGCTTTCTTT.